This TCR beta chain appears in the sequencing data of a study of blood T cells in healthy people across ages. Study at large: The capture of about one barcoded beta molecule per two T cells was achieved by template switching. Study-level points and caveats: Greater diversity and more naive CD4+ cells were seen in long-lived donors than in aged donors.

Together with a sample-barcoded 5' primer, a J-beta primer mix was included in a second PCR lasting roughly 6 to 12 cycles. One entry per CDR3 protein, called by TCRdb with MiXCR from the 5' RACE reads. The sample includes 800,000 to 950,000 distinct CDR3 sequences, about 44% of them seen just once. Collection of around 10 milliliters of peripheral blood was performed for each donor. Every sample had a minimum of 6 million PBMCs isolated. Regarding this clonotype: As yet, its antigen is unknown.

This receptor was taken from a man aged 25-40 years in good health. Specimen: blood.

The CDR3 loop is CASSPYSQTDGSTDTQYF. The CDR3 DNA reads TGTGCCAGCTCACCATACTCCCAGACAGATGGTTCCACAGATACGCAGTATTTT. The J gene is TRBJ2-3, the V gene TRBV18; D may be TRBD1 (5 bases). CDR3 size: 18 residues. Trimming took 2 bases from V and 2 from J, leaving 20 bases between them. CDR1 and CDR2 from the germline V gene are KGHSH and LQKENI.